Reported below is one T cell receptor beta chain. What it recognizes is unknown. This sample is part of a study of shared clonotypes between healthy human individuals. Data came from immunoSEQ multiplex PCR; TCRdb stores just in-frame clones and leaves some out. Here the sample spans 2 million to 2.5 million clones, more than 80% being singletons. Findings and caveats of the study: Clonotypes which were not shared had lower generation probabilities than clonotypes that all four donors shared. In general, naive subsets displayed greater estimated richness than memory subsets did. Some naive CD4 clonotypes, 4.5% to 5.5%, turned up in common across four donors.

The clonotype comes from a man between 18 and 35 years old in good health. Some clones in this sample may be carry-over from other donors' samples. Sequenced: naive CD4+ T cells from PBMCs. Subset given: CD45RA+ positively selected.

CDR3 nucleotides: TGTGCCAGCAGGTCAAACAGGGGGCGGAATGGCTACACCTTC. It translates to CASRSNRGRNGYTF. The V call is TRBV6-5, the J call TRBJ1-2; 9 bases are shared with TRBD1. Germline loops: CDR1 MNHEY, CDR2 SVGAGI. The CDR3 runs 14 residues. V shed 6 bases and J 6 bases; nucleotides not matched to a gene: 8.